The rows below give T cell receptor beta chains drawn from one sample of a study of shared clonotypes between healthy human individuals. Profiled with immunoSEQ multiplex PCR; TCRdb holds only in-frame clones, not every one. The sample has a few million clones, about 94% seen once. The sequenced material came from naive CD4+ T cells sorted from blood. Receptor source: a man between 18 and 35 years old in good health. Each CDR3 is given with its conserved first and last residue. The D gene is left open where the match is weak. Clone size is shown for a subset of rows, as once, few, many or a class of expanded clone.

j_call clone_size d_call v_call cdr3_aa cdr3_nt
TRBJ1-4 NA NA TRBV9 CASSVDGGGRNEKLFF TGTGCCAGCAGCGTAGACGGAGGGGGGCGTAATGAAAAACTGTTTTTT
TRBJ1-2 NA NA TRBV6-5 CASSYRINYGYTF TGTGCCAGCAGTTACAGGATAAACTATGGCTACACCTTC
TRBJ1-3 NA NA TRBV5-5 CASSLGPGVYF TGTGCCAGCAGCTTGGGACCCGGGGTATATTTT
TRBJ2-7 NA NA TRBV4-1 CASSQDLRSGDEQYF TGCGCCAGCAGCCAAGATCTCAGGTCCGGTGACGAGCAGTACTTC
TRBJ1-1 NA TRBD1 TRBV25-1 CASSWTGSTEAFF TGTGCCAGCAGCTGGACAGGGAGCACTGAAGCTTTCTTT
TRBJ1-2 NA NA TRBV30 CAWSVAAANYGYTF TGTGCCTGGAGTGTGGCAGCCGCTAACTATGGCTACACCTTC
TRBJ2-7 NA TRBD1 TRBV5-1 CASSLDRPSYEQYF TGCGCCAGCAGCCTGGACAGGCCCTCCTACGAGCAGTACTTC
TRBJ2-7 NA NA TRBV27 CASSFLDRSYEQYF TGTGCCAGCAGTTTTCTGGACAGATCCTACGAGCAGTACTTC
TRBJ2-5 NA TRBD2 TRBV7-2 CASSLEPGGGETQYF TGTGCCAGCAGCTTAGAGCCCGGGGGGGGAGAGACCCAGTACTTC
TRBJ1-2 once NA TRBV18 CASSPEDPWRVGYTF TGTGCCAGCTCACCCGAGGACCCATGGAGGGTTGGCTACACCTTC
TRBJ1-1 few NA TRBV10-2 CASSVSTLGGSQRSEAFF TGCGCCAGCAGTGTTTCTACGCTAGGAGGAAGCCAAAGATCTGAAGCTTTCTTT
TRBJ2-7 NA NA TRBV10-2 CASSPGPHYEQYF TGCGCCAGCAGCCCGGGACCACACTACGAGCAGTACTTC
TRBJ1-1 NA NA TRBV2 CASTRETEAFF TGTGCCAGCACCAGGGAGACTGAAGCTTTCTTT
TRBJ2-7 once TRBD2 TRBV4-3 CASSLGLAGMYEQYF TGCGCCAGCAGCCTCGGCCTAGCGGGAATGTACGAGCAGTACTTC
TRBJ2-7 NA NA TRBV27 CASSGTFHEQYF TGTGCCAGCAGCGGAACCTTCCACGAGCAGTACTTC
TRBJ2-3 NA TRBD2 TRBV9 CASSVIAGASTDTQYF TGTGCCAGCAGCGTTATAGCGGGGGCTAGCACAGATACGCAGTATTTT
TRBJ1-4 NA NA TRBV9 CASSPVANEKLFF TGTGCCAGCAGCCCTGTGGCTAATGAAAAACTGTTTTTT
TRBJ1-5 few NA TRBV30 CAWSRGALNQPQHF TGTGCCTGGAGTCGGGGGGCCCTCAATCAGCCCCAGCATTTT
TRBJ1-2 NA NA TRBV7-2 CASSLRGYGYTF TGTGCCAGCAGCTTACGGGGGTATGGCTACACCTTC
TRBJ1-4 NA NA TRBV4-3 CASSLYTKSSASNEKLFF TGCGCCAGCAGCCTTTACACGAAAAGTTCAGCTTCTAATGAAAAACTGTTTTTT
TRBJ1-5 NA TRBD1 TRBV10-3 CATGGQAAGNQPQHF TGTGCCACTGGAGGACAGGCCGCGGGTAATCAGCCCCAGCATTTT
TRBJ2-5 NA TRBD2 TRBV5-4 CASSLALAGVQETQYF TGTGCCAGCAGCTTGGCCCTAGCGGGAGTGCAAGAGACCCAGTACTTC
TRBJ2-2 NA NA TRBV6-5 CASVRVNTGELFF TGTGCCAGCGTCAGGGTGAACACCGGGGAGCTGTTTTTT
TRBJ1-5 NA NA TRBV6-4 CACMKQPNQPQHF TGTGCCTGTATGAAGCAGCCCAATCAGCCCCAGCATTTT
TRBJ2-2 NA NA TRBV5-1 CASSLGQLGSTGELFF TGCGCCAGCAGCTTGGGTCAGTTAGGGAGCACCGGGGAGCTGTTTTTT
TRBJ1-6 few NA TRBV2 CASNEDSDNSPLHF TGTGCCAGCAATGAGGACAGCGATAATTCACCCCTCCACTTT
TRBJ1-1 NA TRBD1 TRBV30 CAWSPTGTEAFF TGTGCCTGGAGTCCGACAGGGACTGAAGCTTTCTTT
TRBJ2-5 NA TRBD1 TRBV5-6 CASSLFDRAEPQETQYF TGTGCCAGCAGCCTCTTTGACAGGGCCGAACCTCAAGAGACCCAGTACTTC
TRBJ1-1 NA NA TRBV7-2 CASSLGRGNTEAFF TGTGCCAGCAGCCTGGGACGGGGGAACACTGAAGCTTTCTTT
TRBJ2-5 NA NA TRBV7-2 CASSPYQETQYF TGTGCCAGCAGCCCCTACCAAGAGACCCAGTACTTC
TRBJ2-5 NA TRBD2 TRBV28 CASTPPSRGGSETQYF TGTGCCAGCACTCCCCCCAGTCGCGGGGGGAGTGAGACCCAGTACTTC
TRBJ1-4 once NA TRBV30 CAFEPGAGEKLFF TGTGCCTTTGAACCGGGGGCGGGTGAAAAACTGTTTTTT
TRBJ1-5 once TRBD1 TRBV28 CASSPKTGDYSNQPQHF TGTGCCAGCAGTCCGAAGACAGGGGATTATAGCAATCAGCCCCAGCATTTT
TRBJ1-1 NA NA TRBV5-1 CASSSGTPPKGLNTEAFF TGCGCCAGCAGCAGTGGGACACCTCCAAAGGGGCTTAACACTGAAGCTTTCTTT
TRBJ1-5 NA NA TRBV28 CASSLYSGGNQPQHF TGTGCCAGCAGTTTATATTCTGGGGGCAATCAGCCCCAGCATTTT
TRBJ1-3 NA NA TRBV6-6 CASSYGPPLRNTIYF TGTGCCAGCAGTTACGGTCCCCCGCTTAGAAACACCATATATTTT
TRBJ2-1 NA TRBD2 TRBV5-4 CASSPWTSGPLSYNEQFF TGTGCCAGCAGCCCGTGGACTAGCGGGCCTCTCTCCTACAATGAGCAGTTCTTC
TRBJ2-5 NA NA TRBV9 CASSTRGSIRETQYF TGTGCCAGCAGCACCCGGGGCTCGATAAGGGAGACCCAGTACTTC
TRBJ2-2 NA TRBD2 TRBV6-5 CASNPGTSRTGELFF TGTGCCAGCAACCCCGGGACTAGCAGGACCGGGGAGCTGTTTTTT
TRBJ1-5 NA TRBD1 TRBV27 CASSPTGFNQPQHF TGTGCCAGCAGCCCGACAGGGTTTAATCAGCCCCAGCATTTT
TRBJ2-3 once TRBD2 TRBV5-4 CASSLPTSGRTDTQYF TGTGCCAGCAGCTTGCCTACTAGCGGCCGCACAGATACGCAGTATTTT
TRBJ1-1 NA NA TRBV30 CAGGDGWNTEAFF TGTGCCGGAGGGGACGGATGGAACACTGAAGCTTTCTTT